This T cell receptor (beta chain) was identified during a study of T cell clones after liver transplantation. The protocol was immunoSEQ multiplex PCR, while the TCRdb copy is restricted to in-frame clones and leaves out a portion. The table shows 85,000 to 110,000 clones, with roughly four fifths occurring only once. Worth noting for this clone: Its antigen is still unknown.

The study, taken as a whole, reports: A larger donor-reactive than third-party decline suggested partial antigen-specific deletion.

The V end lost 5 bases, the J end lost 0 bases, and 17 bases lay between the germline ends. The CDR3 has 16 amino acids. Germline V CDR1 and CDR2: SEHNR, FQNEAQ (reference sequence). The specimen was CD4+ T cells from blood, collected approximately 50 months after liver transplant. The sequence was obtained from a human patient who received a liver transplant. T cells may partly derive from the graft donor. The genes are TRBV7-9 and TRBJ2-7; D is uncertain. This CDR3 is CASSHRVAVSSYEQYF. The CDR3 DNA is TGTGCCAGCAGCCACCGGGTAGCTGTAAGCTCCTACGAGCAGTACTTC.